This T cell receptor beta chain comes out of a study of T cell responses to AZD1222 COVID-19 vaccine. Study-wide results and caveats: Targeting of unmutated variant regions was reportedly seen in nearly half of spike-specific TCRs. At 160-218 and 743-854, vaccine-associated CD4 TCRs were dominant, and they spanned spike. The donor group comprised mostly white British people and more females; the analysis possibly underestimated clonal diversity.

This clone was found a few times. As yet, its antigen is unknown. CDR1 SGHTA and CDR2 FQGNSA come from the germline V gene. The CDR3 length is 16 residues. Trimming shortened V by 3 bases and J by 6 bases, and 18 bases separated the two germline ends. Sequencing used immunoSEQ multiplex PCR; TCRdb keeps in-frame clones, though not all of them. The sample yields some 170,000 clones, 85% to 90% seen once. This TCR derives from an adult who received the MenACWY meningococcal vaccine as a control. This chain joins TRBV7-2 and TRBJ1-5, with D uncertain. The sample consisted of peripheral blood, taken 28 days after the second dose of the MenACWY control vaccine. The CDR3 protein is CASSFGEVYAGQPQHF. The DNA of the CDR3 is TGTGCCAGCAGCTTTGGGGAGGTTTATGCAGGTCAGCCCCAGCATTTT.